The sample holds many counts of the clone carrying this TCR beta chain. Its cognate antigen is unknown. The entry originates in a study of molecular identifiers for immune sequencing clone quantification. Regarding the study as a whole: Clonotypes topping 20 RNA copies carried over 99% of effector molecules but under 1% of naive ones. A shared barcode on identical TCR molecules could lead to underestimated sizes for highly expanded clones.

As previously described, bulk TCR libraries were made using listed TCR primers. TCRdb fed the PCR reads into MiXCR, producing one record per CDR3 protein. The table has hundreds of thousands of distinct CDR3 sequences, 24% seen once; the top ten hold roughly 0.7%. Trimming stripped 8 bases from V and 1 base from J, with 13 bases between. The V gene's germline CDR1 is SQVTM and CDR2 ANQGSEA. The CDR3 consists of 13 residues. CD8+CD4-CCR7+CD45RA+ cells were sorted as naive CD8 T cells. The gene calls are TRBV29-1 and TRBJ2-3, with D tentatively TRBD2 (6 bases). The receptor's source is a human donor in good health. Some libraries in this study had Jurkat cell RNA spiked in. Sequenced: naive CD8+ T cells from blood, with Jurkat cell RNA spiked in. Subset noted: FACS-sorted CD8+CD4-CCR7+CD45RA+ naive T cells. This chain's CDR3 is CSTEGFGTDTQYF. The CDR3 coding sequence is TGCAGCACGGAGGGGTTCGGCACAGATACGCAGTATTTT.